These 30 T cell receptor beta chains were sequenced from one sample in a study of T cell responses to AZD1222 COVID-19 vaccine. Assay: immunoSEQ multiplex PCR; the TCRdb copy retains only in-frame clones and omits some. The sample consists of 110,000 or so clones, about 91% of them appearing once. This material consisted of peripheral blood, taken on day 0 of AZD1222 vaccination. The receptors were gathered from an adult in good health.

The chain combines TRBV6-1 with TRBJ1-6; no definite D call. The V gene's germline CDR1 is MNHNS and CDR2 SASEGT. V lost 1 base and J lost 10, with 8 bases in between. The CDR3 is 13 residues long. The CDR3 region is CASSEVPGSPLHF. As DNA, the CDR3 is TGTGCCAGCAGTGAAGTGCCGGGGTCACCCCTCCACTTT.

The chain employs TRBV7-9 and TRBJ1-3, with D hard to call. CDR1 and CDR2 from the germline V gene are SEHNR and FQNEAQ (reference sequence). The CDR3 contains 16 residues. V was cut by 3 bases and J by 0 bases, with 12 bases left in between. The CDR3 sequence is CASSLDRRVSGNTIYF. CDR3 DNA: TGTGCCAGCAGCTTGGACCGGAGAGTCTCTGGAAACACCATATATTTT. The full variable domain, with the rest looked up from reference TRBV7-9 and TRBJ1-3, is DTGVSQNPRHKITKRGQNVTFRCDPISEHNRLYWYRQTLGQGPEFLTYFQNEAQLEKSRLLSDRFSAERPKGSFSTLEIQRTEQGDSAMYLCASSLDRRVSGNTIYFGEGSWLTVV.

The CDR3 loop is CASSPVGWSGASSGANVLTF. In DNA, the CDR3 is TGTGCCAGCAGTCCTGTTGGGTGGAGCGGGGCAAGCTCTGGGGCCAACGTCCTGACTTTC. The genes are TRBV27 and TRBJ2-6; TRBD2 agrees at 7 bases. V lost 5 bases, J lost 0 bases, and 16 bases stayed unmatched. The CDR3 length is 20 residues. The germline CDR1 and CDR2 sequences are MNHEY and SMNVEV (reference sequence). Using reference TRBV27 and TRBJ2-6 for the parts outside the CDR3, the full variable domain is EAQVTQNPRYLITVTGKKLTVTCSQNMNHEYMSWYRQDPGLGLRQIYYSMNVEVTDKGDVPEGYKVSRKEKRNFPLILESPSPNQTSLYFCASSPVGWSGASSGANVLTFGAGSRLTVL.

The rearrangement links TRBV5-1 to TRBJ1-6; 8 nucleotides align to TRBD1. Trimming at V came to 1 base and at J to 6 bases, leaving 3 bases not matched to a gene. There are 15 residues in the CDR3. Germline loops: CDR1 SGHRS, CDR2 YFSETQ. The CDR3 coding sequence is TGCGCCAGCAGCTTGCAGGGGGCGGCTAATTCACCCCTCCACTTT. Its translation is CASSLQGAANSPLHF.

CDR3 residues: CASSWTGTRGAFF. Written as DNA, the CDR3 is TGTGCCAGCAGTTGGACAGGGACCAGAGGAGCTTTCTTT. The chain couples TRBV12-3 or TRBV12-4 to TRBJ1-1; TRBD1 matches at 8 bases. With 4 bases clipped from V and 10 bases from J, the junction kept 8 bases outside the gene matches. This CDR3 has 13 amino acids.

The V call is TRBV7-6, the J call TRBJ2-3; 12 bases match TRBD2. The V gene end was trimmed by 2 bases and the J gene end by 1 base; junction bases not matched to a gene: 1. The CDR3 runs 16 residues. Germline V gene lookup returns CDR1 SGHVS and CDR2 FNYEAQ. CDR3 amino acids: CASSLRLAGGTDTQYF. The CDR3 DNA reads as TGTGCCAGCAGCTTACGACTAGCGGGGGGCACAGATACGCAGTATTTT.

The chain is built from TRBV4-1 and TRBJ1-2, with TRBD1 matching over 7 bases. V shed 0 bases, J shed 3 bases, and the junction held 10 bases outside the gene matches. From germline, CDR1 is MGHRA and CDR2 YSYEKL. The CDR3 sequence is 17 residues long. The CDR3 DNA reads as TGCGCCAGCAGCCAAGATCCTTCCAGGGGGGTTGACTATGGCTACACCTTC. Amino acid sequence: CASSQDPSRGVDYGYTF.

The CDR3 loop reads CSASPGTSSFF. CDR3 sequence (DNA): TGCAGTGCTAGTCCCGGGACTAGTTCGTTCTTC. The V and J genes are TRBV20-1 and TRBJ2-1; 8 bases are shared with TRBD2. J gave up 15 bases and V 3 bases, and 7 bases lay outside the gene matches. This CDR3 contains 11 residues. Germline values: CDR1 DFQATT, CDR2 SNEGSKA (reference sequence).

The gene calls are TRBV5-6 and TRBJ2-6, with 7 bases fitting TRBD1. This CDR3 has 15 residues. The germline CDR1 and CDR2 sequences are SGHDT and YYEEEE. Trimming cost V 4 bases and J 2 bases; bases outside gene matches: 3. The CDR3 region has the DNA TGTGCCAGCAGCGACGACAGGGCTGGGGCCAACGTCCTGACTTTC. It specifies CASSDDRAGANVLTF.

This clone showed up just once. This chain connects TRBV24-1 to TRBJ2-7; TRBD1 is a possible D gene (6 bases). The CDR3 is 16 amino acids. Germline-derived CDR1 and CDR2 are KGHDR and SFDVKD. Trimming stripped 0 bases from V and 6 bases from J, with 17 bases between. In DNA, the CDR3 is TGTGCCACCAGTGATTTGCCCCAACGGACAGTTGCCGAGCAGTACTTC. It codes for CATSDLPQRTVAEQYF.

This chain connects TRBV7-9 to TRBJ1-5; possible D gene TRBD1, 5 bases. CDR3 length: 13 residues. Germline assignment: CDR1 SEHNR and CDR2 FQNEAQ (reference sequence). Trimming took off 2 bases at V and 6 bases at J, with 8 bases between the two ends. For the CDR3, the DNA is TGTGCCAGCAGCTTATACGGGGGTCAGCCCCAGCATTTT. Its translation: CASSLYGGQPQHF.

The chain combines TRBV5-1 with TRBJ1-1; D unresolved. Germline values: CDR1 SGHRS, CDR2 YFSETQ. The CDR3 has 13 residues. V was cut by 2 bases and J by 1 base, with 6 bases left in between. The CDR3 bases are TGCGCCAGCAGCTTTCATCCGAACACTGAAGCTTTCTTT. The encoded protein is CASSFHPNTEAFF.

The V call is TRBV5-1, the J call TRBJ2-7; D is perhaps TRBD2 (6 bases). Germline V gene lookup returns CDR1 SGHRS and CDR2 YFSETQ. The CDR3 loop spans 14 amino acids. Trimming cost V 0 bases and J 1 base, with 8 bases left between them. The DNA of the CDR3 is TGCGCCAGCAGCTTGGATAGCGGATCCTACGAGCAGTACTTC. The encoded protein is CASSLDSGSYEQYF. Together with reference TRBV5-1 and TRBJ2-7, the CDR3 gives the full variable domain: KAGVTQTPRYLIKTRGQQVTLSCSPISGHRSVSWYQQTPGQGLQFLFEYFSETQRNKGNFPGRFSGRQFSNSRSEMNVSTLELGDSALYLCASSLDSGSYEQYFGPGTRLTVT.

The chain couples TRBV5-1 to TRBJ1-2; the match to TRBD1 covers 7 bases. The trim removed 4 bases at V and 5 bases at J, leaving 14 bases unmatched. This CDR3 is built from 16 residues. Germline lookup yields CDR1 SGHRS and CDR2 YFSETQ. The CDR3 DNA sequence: TGCGCCAGCAGCCCCTCCCTCCAGACAGGGAGTTATGGCTACACCTTC. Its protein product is CASSPSLQTGSYGYTF. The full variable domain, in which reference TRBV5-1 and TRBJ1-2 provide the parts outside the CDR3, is KAGVTQTPRYLIKTRGQQVTLSCSPISGHRSVSWYQQTPGQGLQFLFEYFSETQRNKGNFPGRFSGRQFSNSRSEMNVSTLELGDSALYLCASSPSLQTGSYGYTFGSGTRLTVV.

Here the CDR3 reads CSASVRDRARSNQPQHF. Written as DNA, the CDR3 is TGCAGTGCTAGTGTCCGGGACAGGGCCCGTAGCAATCAGCCCCAGCATTTT. V is TRBV20-1 and J is TRBJ1-5; 9 bases match TRBD1. The germline gives CDR1 DFQATT, CDR2 SNEGSKA (reference sequence). V shed 3 bases and J 0 bases; nucleotides not matched to a gene: 9. The CDR3 has 17 residues.

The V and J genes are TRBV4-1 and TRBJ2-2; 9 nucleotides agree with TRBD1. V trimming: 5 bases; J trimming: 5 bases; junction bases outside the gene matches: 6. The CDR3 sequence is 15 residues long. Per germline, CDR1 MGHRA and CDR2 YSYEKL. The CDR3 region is CASSVQGARTGELFF. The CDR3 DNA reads TGCGCCAGCAGCGTACAGGGGGCGCGGACCGGGGAGCTGTTTTTT.

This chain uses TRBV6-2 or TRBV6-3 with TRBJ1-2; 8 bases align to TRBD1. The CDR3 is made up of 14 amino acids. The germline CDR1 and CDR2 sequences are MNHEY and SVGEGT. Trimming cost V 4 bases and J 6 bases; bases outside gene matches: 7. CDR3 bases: TGTGCCAGCAGTTCCCTCGGACAGGGTAATGGCTACACCTTC. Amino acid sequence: CASSSLGQGNGYTF.

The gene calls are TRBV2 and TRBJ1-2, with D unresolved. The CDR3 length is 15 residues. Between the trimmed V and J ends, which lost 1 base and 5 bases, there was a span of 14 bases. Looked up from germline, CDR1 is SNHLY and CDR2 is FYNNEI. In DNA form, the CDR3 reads TGTGCCAGCAGTGAAGGCCGGGTCCAACGTTATGGCTACACCTTC. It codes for CASSEGRVQRYGYTF.

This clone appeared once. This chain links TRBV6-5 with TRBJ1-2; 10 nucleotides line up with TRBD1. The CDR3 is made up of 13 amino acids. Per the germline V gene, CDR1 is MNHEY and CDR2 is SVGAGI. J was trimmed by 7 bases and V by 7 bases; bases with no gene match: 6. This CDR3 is CASTLDRGLGYTF. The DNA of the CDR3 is TGTGCCAGCACTCTCGACAGGGGGCTTGGCTACACCTTC.

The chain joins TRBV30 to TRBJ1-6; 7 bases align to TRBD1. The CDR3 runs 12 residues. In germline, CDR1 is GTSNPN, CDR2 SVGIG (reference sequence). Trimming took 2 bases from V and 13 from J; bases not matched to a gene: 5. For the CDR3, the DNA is TGTGCCTGGAGTCAAACAGGGGAGCCCCTCCACTTT. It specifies CAWSQTGEPLHF.

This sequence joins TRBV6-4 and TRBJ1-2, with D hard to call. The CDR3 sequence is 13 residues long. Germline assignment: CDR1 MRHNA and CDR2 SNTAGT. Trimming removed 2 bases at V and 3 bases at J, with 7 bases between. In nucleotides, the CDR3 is TGTGCCAGCAGTGACCGGGGAGACTATGGCTACACCTTC. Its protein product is CASSDRGDYGYTF.

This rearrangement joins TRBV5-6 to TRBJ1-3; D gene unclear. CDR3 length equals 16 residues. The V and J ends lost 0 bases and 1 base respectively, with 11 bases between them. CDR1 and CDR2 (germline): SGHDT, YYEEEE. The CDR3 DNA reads TGTGCCAGCAGCTTGGCCGCGTCCGCATCTGGAAACACCATATATTTT. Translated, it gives CASSLAASASGNTIYF.

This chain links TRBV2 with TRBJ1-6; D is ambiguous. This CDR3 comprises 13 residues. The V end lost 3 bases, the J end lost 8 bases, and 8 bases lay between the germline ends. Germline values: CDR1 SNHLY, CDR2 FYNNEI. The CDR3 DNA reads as TGTGCCAGCAGTGATGAAAAGGATTCACCCCTCCACTTT. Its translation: CASSDEKDSPLHF. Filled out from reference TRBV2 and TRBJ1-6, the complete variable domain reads EPEVTQTPSHQVTQMGQEVILRCVPISNHLYFYWYRQILGQKVEFLVSFYNNEISEKSEIFDDQFSVERPDGSNFTLKIRSTKLEDSAMYFCASSDEKDSPLHFGNGTRLTVT.

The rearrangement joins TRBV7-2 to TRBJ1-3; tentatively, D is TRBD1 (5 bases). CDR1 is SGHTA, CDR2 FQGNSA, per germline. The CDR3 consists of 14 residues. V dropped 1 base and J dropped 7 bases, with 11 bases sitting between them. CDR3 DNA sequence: TGTGCCAGCAGCTTAGGGGGGACGGGTAACACCATATATTTT. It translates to CASSLGGTGNTIYF.

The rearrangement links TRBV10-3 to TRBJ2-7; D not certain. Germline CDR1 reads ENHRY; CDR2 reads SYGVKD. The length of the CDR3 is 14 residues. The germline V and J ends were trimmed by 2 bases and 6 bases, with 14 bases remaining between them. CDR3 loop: CAISEGPLLPEQYF. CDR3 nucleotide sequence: TGTGCCATCAGTGAGGGTCCTCTCCTCCCCGAGCAGTACTTC.

This CDR3 reads CASSSTGGRGNEQFF. CDR3 bases: TGTGCCAGCAGTTCTACCGGGGGGCGGGGCAATGAGCAGTTCTTC. V usage is TRBV7-2 and J usage is TRBJ2-1; weak D call: TRBD2 (7 bases). There are 15 residues in the CDR3. Germline CDR1 SGHTA, CDR2 FQGNSA. Trimming removed 6 bases at V and 6 bases at J, with 18 bases between.

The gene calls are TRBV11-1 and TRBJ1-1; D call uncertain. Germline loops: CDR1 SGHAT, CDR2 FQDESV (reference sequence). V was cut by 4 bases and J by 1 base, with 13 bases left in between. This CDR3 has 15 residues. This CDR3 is CASSSFRVQNTEAFF. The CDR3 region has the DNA TGTGCCAGCAGCTCCTTTAGGGTTCAGAACACTGAAGCTTTCTTT.

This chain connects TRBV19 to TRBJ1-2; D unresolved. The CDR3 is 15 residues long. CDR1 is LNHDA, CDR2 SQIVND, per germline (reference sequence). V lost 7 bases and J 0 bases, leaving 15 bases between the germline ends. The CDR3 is CASNHPGLTNYGYTF. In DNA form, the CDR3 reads TGTGCCAGTAACCACCCCGGACTGACTAACTATGGCTACACCTTC. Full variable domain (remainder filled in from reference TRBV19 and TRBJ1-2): DGGITQSPKYLFRKEGQNVTLSCEQNLNHDAMYWYRQDPGQGLRLIYYSQIVNDFQKGDIAEGYSVSREKKESFPLTVTSAQKNPTAFYLCASNHPGLTNYGYTFGSGTRLTVV.

CDR3 residues: CASSSSGRANNEQFF. The CDR3 DNA reads TGTGCCAGCAGCTCTAGCGGGAGGGCCAACAATGAGCAGTTCTTC. The chain carries TRBV5-6 and TRBJ2-1, with 12 bases that match TRBD2. The CDR3 runs to 15 residues. The ends lost 3 bases at V and 5 bases at J; junction bases unmatched: 3. Germline lookup yields CDR1 SGHDT and CDR2 YYEEEE.

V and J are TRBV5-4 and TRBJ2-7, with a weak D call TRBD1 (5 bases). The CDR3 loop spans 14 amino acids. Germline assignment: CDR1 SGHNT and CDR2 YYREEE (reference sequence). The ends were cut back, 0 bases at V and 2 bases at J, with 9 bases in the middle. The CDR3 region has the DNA TGTGCCAGCAGCTTGGAGGACACAGCCTACGAGCAGTACTTC. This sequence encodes CASSLEDTAYEQYF.